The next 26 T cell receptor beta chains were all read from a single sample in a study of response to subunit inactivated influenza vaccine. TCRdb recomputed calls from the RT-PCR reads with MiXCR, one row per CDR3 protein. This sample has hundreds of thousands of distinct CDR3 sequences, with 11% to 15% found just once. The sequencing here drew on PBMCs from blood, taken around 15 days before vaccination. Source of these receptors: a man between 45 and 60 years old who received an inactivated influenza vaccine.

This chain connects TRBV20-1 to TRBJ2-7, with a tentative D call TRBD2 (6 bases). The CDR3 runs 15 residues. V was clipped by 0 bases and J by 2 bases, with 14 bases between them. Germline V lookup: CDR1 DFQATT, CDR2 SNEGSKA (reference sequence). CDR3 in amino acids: CSARDGGVGAYEQYF. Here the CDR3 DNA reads TGCAGTGCTAGAGATGGCGGGGTCGGGGCCTACGAGCAGTACTTC.

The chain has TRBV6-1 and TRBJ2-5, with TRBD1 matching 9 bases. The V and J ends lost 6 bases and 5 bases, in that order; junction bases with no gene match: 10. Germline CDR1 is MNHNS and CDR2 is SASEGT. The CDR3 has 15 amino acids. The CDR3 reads CASRETGGGIETQYF. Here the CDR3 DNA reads TGTGCCAGCAGGGAAACAGGGGGCGGAATTGAGACCCAGTACTTC.

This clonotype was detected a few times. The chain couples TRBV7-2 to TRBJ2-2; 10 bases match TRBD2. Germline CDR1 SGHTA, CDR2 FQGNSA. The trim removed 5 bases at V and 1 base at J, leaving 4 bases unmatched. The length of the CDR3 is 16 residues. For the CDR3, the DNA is TGTGCCAGCAGCCACCTAGCGGGAGAGAACACCGGGGAGCTGTTTTTT. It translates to CASSHLAGENTGELFF.

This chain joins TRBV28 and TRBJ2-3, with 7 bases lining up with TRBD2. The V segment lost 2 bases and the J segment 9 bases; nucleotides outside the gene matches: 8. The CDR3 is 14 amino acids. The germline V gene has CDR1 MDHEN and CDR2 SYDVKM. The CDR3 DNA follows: TGTGCCAGCAGTTTAAGCGGGGAGGTTTGGACGCAGTATTTT. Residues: CASSLSGEVWTQYF.

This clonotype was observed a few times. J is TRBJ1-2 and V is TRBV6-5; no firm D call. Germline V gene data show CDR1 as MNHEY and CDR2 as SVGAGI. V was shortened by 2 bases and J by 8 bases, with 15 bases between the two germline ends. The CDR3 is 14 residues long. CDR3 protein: CASSYSDLARGYTF. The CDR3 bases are TGTGCCAGCAGTTACAGTGACCTCGCCCGGGGCTACACCTTC.

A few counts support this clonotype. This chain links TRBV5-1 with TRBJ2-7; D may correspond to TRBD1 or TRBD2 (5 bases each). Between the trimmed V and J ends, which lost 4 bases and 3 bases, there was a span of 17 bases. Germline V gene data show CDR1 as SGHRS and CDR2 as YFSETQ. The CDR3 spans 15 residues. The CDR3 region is CASSLGPSENYEQYF. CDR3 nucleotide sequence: TGCGCCAGCAGCCTGGGACCTTCCGAGAACTACGAGCAGTACTTC.

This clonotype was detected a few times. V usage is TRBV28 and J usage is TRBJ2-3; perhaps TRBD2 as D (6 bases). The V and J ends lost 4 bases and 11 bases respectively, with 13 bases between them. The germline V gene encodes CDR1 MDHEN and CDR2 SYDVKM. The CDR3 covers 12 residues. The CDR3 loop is CASSYGGREQYF. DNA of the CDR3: TGTGCCAGCAGTTACGGGGGACGGGAGCAGTATTTT.

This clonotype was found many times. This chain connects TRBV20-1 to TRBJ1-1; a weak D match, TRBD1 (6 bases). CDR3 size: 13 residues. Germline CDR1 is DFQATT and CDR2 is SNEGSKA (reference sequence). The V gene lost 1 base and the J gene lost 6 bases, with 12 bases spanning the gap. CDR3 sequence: CSARGTGIPEAFF. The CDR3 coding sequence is TGCAGTGCTAGAGGTACAGGGATCCCTGAAGCTTTCTTT.

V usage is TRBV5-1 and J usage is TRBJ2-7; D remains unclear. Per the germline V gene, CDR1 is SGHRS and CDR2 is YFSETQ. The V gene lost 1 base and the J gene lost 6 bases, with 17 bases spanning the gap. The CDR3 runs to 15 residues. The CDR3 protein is CASSLRAGSAGEQYF. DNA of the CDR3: TGCGCCAGCAGCTTGCGGGCAGGATCTGCAGGCGAGCAGTACTTC.

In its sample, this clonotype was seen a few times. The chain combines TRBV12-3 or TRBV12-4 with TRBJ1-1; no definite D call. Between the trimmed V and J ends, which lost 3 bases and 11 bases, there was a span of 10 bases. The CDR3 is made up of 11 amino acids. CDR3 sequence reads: CASSLETTAFF. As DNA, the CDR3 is TGTGCCAGCAGTTTGGAGACTACGGCTTTCTTT.

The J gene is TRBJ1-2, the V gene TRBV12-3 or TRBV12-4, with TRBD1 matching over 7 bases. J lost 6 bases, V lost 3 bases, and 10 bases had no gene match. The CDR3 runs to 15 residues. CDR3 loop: CASSLSRSGGNGYTF. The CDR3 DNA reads TGTGCCAGCAGTTTGAGTCGGTCAGGGGGTAATGGCTACACCTTC.

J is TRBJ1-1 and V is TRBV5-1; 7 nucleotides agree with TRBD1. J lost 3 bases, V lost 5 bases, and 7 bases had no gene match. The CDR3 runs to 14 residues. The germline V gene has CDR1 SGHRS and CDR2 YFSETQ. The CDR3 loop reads CASRQDTGDTEAFF. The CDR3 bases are TGCGCCAGCAGACAAGATACAGGGGACACTGAAGCTTTCTTT.

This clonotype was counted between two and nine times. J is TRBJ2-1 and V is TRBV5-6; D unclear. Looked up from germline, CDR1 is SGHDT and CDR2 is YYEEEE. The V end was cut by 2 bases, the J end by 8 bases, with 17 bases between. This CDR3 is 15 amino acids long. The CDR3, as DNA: TGTGCCAGCAGCTTCGGAGTAAATGCCATAGATGAGCAGTTCTTC. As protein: CASSFGVNAIDEQFF.

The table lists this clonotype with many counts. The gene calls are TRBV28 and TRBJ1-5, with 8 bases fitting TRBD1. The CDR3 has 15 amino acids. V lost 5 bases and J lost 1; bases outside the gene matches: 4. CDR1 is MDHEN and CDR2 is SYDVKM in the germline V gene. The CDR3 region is CASSPGTGSNQPQHF. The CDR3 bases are TGTGCCAGCAGTCCAGGGACAGGAAGCAATCAGCCCCAGCATTTT.

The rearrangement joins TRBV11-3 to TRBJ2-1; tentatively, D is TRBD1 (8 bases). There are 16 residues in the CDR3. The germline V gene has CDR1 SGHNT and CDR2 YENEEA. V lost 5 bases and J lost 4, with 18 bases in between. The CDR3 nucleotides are TGTGCCAGCAGCCTGGGGGGGACAGGCTCATACAATGAGCAGTTCTTC. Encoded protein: CASSLGGTGSYNEQFF.

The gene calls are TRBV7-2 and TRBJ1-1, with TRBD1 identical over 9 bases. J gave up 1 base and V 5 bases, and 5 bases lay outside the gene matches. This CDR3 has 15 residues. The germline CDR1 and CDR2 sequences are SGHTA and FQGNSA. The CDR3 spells CASSPSQGANTEAFF. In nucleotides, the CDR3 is TGTGCCAGCAGCCCGTCACAGGGGGCGAACACTGAAGCTTTCTTT. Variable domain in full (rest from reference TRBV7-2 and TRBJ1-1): GAGVSQSPSNKVTEKGKDVELRCDPISGHTALYWYRQSLGQGLEFLIYFQGNSAPDKSGLPSDRFSAERTGGSVSTLTIQRTQQEDSAVYLCASSPSQGANTEAFFGQGTRLTVV.

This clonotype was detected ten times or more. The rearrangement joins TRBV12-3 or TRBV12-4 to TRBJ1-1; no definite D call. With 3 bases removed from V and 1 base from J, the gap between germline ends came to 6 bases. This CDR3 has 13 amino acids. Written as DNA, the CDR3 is TGTGCCAGCAGTTTTGTGGAGAACACTGAAGCTTTCTTT. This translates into CASSFVENTEAFF.

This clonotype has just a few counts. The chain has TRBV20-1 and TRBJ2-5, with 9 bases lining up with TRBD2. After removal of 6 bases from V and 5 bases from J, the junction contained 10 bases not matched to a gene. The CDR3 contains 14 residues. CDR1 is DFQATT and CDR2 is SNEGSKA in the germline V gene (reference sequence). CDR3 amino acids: CSAKMRGGWETQYF. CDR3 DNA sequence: TGCAGTGCAAAAATGCGGGGGGGATGGGAGACCCAGTACTTC.

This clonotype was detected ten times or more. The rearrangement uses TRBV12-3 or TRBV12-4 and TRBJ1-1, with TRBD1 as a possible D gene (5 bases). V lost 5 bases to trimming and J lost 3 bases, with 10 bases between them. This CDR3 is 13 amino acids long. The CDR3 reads CASSPGRHTEAFF. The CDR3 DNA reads TGTGCCAGCAGTCCGGGACGGCACACTGAAGCTTTCTTT.

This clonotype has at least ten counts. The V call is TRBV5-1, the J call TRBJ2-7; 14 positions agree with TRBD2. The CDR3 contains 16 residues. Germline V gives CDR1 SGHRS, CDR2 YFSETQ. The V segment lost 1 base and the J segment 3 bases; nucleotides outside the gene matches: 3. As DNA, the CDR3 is TGCGCCAGCAGCTTGCTGGGACTAGCGGGAGACTACGAGCAGTACTTC. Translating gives CASSLLGLAGDYEQYF.

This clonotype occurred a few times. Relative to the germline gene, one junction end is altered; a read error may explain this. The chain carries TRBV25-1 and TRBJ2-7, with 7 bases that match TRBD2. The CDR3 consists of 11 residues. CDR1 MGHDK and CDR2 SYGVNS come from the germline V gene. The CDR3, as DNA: TGTGCCACCCACAAGGGACCCCTCGGGGGGTTC. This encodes CATHKGPLGGF.

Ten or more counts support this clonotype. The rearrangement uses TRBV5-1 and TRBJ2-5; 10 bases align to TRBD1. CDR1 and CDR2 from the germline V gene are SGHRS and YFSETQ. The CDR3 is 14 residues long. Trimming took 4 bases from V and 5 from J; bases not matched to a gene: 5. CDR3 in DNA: TGCGCCAGCAGCGTGGACAGGGGGGCTGAGACCCAGTACTTC. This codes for CASSVDRGAETQYF.

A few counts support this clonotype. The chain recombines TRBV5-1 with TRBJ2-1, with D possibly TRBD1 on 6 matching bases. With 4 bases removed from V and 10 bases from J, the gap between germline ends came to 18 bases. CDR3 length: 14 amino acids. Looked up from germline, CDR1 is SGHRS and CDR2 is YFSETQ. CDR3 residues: CASSMRNRVWEQFF. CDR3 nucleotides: TGCGCCAGCAGCATGCGAAACAGGGTCTGGGAGCAGTTCTTC.

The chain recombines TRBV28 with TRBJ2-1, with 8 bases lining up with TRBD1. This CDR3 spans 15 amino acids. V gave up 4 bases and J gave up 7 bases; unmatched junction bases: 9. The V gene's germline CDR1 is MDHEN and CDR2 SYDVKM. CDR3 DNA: TGTGCCAGCAGTTCCCCGGACAGGGTGGGGAATGAGCAGTTCTTC. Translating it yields CASSSPDRVGNEQFF.

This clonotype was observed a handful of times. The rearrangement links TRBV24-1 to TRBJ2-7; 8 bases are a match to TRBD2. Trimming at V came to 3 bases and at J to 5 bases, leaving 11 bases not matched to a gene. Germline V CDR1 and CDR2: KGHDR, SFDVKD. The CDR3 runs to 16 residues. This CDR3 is CATSDTISGSIHEQYF. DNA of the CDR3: TGTGCCACCAGTGATACCATAAGCGGGAGTATCCACGAGCAGTACTTC.

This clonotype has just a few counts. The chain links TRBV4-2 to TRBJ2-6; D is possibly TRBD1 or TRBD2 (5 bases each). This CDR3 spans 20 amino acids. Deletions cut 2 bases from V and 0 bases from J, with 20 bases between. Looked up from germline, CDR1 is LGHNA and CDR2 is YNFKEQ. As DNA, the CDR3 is TGTGCCAGCAGCCAACCGGGGCGAGATTTAGCTCTCTCTGGGGCCAACGTCCTGACTTTC. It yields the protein CASSQPGRDLALSGANVLTF.